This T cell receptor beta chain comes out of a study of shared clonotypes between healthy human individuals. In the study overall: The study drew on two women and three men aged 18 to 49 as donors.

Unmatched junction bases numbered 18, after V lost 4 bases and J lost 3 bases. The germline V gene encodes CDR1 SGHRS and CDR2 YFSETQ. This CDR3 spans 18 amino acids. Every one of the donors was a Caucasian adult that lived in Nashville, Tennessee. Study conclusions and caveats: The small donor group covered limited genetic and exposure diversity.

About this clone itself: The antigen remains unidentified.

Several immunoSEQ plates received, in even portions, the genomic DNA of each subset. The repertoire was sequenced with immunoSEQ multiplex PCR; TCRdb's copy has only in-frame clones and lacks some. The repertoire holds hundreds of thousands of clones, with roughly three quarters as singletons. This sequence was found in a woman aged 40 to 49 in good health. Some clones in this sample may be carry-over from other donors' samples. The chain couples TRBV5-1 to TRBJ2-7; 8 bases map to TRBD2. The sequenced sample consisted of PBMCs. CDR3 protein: CASSREGGAGREVYEQYF. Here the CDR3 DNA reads TGCGCCAGCAGCCGGGAAGGAGGGGCCGGGCGGGAGGTCTACGAGCAGTACTTC.